The TCR beta chain under discussion was sequenced for a study of cytomegalovirus exposure and HLA in healthy donors. Study conclusions and caveats: Among TCR beta chains, those listed as cytomegalovirus-associated numbered more than 150. When a later analysis compared HLA-associated TCR beta chains with equally common others, the HLA-associated chains turned out to be more clonally expanded and to have lower generation probabilities. Apart from CMV serostatus, no immune exposure information was available.

Remarks on this clone: Antigen: not known.

Germline V gives CDR1 KGHSH, CDR2 LQKENI. V was trimmed by 3 bases and J by 5 bases, leaving 11 bases between them. CDR3 length: 13 residues. 60 Vbeta and 13 Jbeta primers were used in PCR. Per the original methods: Unique TCR beta chains numbered approximately 80 million in a later analysis, with roughly 10 million shared. Some clones are missing from TCRdb's copy, which holds only in-frame ones; the method was immunoSEQ multiplex PCR. That table supplies the V and J calls and clone size; D and trimming were determined from the DNA. The data contain approximately 150,000 clones, around three quarters of them singletons.

The chain links TRBV18 to TRBJ2-7; D possibly corresponds to TRBD1 (5 bases). The TCR sequence derives from a woman between 40 and 50 years old in good health and CMV-seropositive. The material sequenced was PBMCs. DNA for the CDR3: TGTGCCAGCTCACCCAGGGCTGGTGACGAGCAGTACTTC. Translated, it gives CASSPRAGDEQYF.